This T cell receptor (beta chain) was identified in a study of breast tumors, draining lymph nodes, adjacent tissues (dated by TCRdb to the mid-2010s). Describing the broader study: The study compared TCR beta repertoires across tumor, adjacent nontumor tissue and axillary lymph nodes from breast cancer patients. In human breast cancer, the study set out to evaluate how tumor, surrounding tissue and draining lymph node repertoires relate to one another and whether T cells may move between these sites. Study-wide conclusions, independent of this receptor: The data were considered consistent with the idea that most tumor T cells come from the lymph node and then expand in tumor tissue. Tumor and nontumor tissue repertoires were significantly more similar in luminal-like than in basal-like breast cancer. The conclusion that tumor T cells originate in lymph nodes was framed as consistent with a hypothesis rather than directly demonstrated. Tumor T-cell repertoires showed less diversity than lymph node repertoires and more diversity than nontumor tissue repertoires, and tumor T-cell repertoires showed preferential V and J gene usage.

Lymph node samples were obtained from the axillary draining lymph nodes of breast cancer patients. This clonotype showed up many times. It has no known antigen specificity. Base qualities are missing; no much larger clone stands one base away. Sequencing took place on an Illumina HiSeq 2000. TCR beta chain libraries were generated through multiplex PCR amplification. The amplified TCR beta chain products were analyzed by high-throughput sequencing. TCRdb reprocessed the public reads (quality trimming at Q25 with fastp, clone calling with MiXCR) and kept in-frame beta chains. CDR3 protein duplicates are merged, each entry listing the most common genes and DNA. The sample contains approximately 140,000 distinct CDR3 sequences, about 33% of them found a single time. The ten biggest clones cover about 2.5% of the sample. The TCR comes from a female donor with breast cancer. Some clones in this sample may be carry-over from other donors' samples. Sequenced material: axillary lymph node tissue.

The DNA sequence is as follows: TGCGCCAGCAGCGAGGACCAATCTGGCTATGGCTACACCTTC. It encodes CASSEDQSGYGYTF. The chain links TRBV5-1 with TRBJ1-2, with the D gene not confidently named. From the cysteine up to the phenylalanine, the CDR3 has a length of 14 residues. Only CDR3 DNA is held: 42 bases, read in frame from base 1. Looking up the germline V gene yields CDR1 SGHRS and CDR2 YFSETQ. Between the V and J ends, shortened by 4 bases and 4 bases respectively, the junction contains 14 bases.